This entry lists 9 T cell receptor beta chains sequenced from one sample in a study of blood T cell repertoires in COVID-19. Sequencing was performed with immunoSEQ multiplex PCR; in TCRdb, only in-frame clones are kept and a portion is missing. Altogether 150,000 or so clones are present, 80% being singletons, with the ten largest covering around 5.9%. The sample consisted of PBMCs or T cells enriched from blood (not recorded which). These receptor sequences come from a man aged 35 to 55 who had recovered from COVID-19.

V gene TRBV13 combines with J gene TRBJ2-2; 10 bases match TRBD2. With V trimmed by 4 bases and J by 2 bases, 7 bases remained unmatched. Per the germline V gene, CDR1 is PRHDT and CDR2 is FYEKMQ (reference sequence). The CDR3 totals 17 residues. CDR3 nucleotides: TGTGCCAGCAGCTCCATCAGCGGGGGGGCCAACACCGGGGAGCTGTTTTTT. Translation gives CASSSISGGANTGELFF.

The chain combines TRBV24-1 with TRBJ2-2; no firm D call. Trimming cost V 9 bases and J 6 bases, with 16 bases left between them. Germline CDR1 KGHDR, CDR2 SFDVKD. This CDR3 has 14 residues. The chain's CDR3 is CATQMAGSAGELFF. CDR3 nucleotide sequence: TGTGCCACCCAGATGGCAGGCTCTGCCGGGGAGCTGTTTTTT.

The chain employs TRBV3-1 (or the pseudogene TRBV3-2) and TRBJ2-7; TRBD1 is a possible D gene (5 bases). Germline V lookup: CDR1 LGHDT, CDR2 YNNKEL (reference sequence). CDR3 length: 15 amino acids. V was trimmed by 0 bases and J by 3 bases, leaving 12 bases between them. CDR3 protein: CASSQDGTGVYEQYF. The CDR3 DNA reads as TGTGCCAGCAGCCAAGACGGTACAGGAGTCTACGAGCAGTACTTC.

For this clone: This sample also contains other DNA sequences that code for the same CDR3. The J gene is TRBJ2-1, the V gene TRBV7-2, with TRBD2 matching over 11 bases. The V gene end was trimmed by 3 bases and the J gene end by 2 bases; junction bases not matched to a gene: 0. There are 15 residues in the CDR3. From germline, CDR1 is SGHTA and CDR2 FQGNSA. CDR3 protein: CASSLGLAAYNEQFF. CDR3 nucleotides: TGTGCCAGCAGCTTGGGACTAGCGGCCTACAATGAGCAGTTCTTC.

The gene calls are TRBV18 and TRBJ2-3; D call uncertain. V was clipped by 5 bases and J by 4 bases, with 13 bases between them. CDR1 and CDR2 (germline): KGHSH, LQKENI. This CDR3 has 14 residues. In DNA, the CDR3 is TGTGCCAGCTCATCGATCCTTGAGGCAGATACGCAGTATTTT. It yields the protein CASSSILEADTQYF.

Concerning this clone: This CDR3 is missing its conserved last phenylalanine or tryptophan, likely due to a read error. It is unclear where the CDR3 begins or ends on the DNA, so no DNA is shown, and the CDR3 is as TCRdb lists it. The chain recombines TRBV24-1 with TRBJ2-7; the table's D call, TRBD1, was not checked against the DNA. The CDR3 is 12 amino acids long, termini counted. Germline V gives CDR1 KGHDR, CDR2 SFDVKD. This CDR3 reads CATSDRARTYSS.

This chain connects TRBV5-8 to TRBJ2-7; 7 bases are a match to TRBD2. Germline CDR1 reads SGHTS; CDR2 reads YDEGEE. The ends lost 4 bases at V and 3 bases at J; junction bases unmatched: 7. The CDR3 totals 14 residues. The DNA for the CDR3 is TGTGCCAGCAGCGCCTCGGGACTAAACTACGAGCAGTACGTC. Amino acids: CASSASGLNYEQYV.

CDR3 DNA: TGTGCCATCAGCGACAGCTTCACAACTAATGAAAAACTGTTTTTT. This translates into CAISDSFTTNEKLFF. The V call is TRBV10-3, the J call TRBJ1-4; D possibly corresponds to TRBD1 (5 bases). This CDR3 comprises 15 residues. Germline V gives CDR1 ENHRY, CDR2 SYGVKD. With 6 bases removed from V and 0 bases from J, the gap between germline ends came to 11 bases.

The chain recombines TRBV5-8 with TRBJ1-2; the match to TRBD1 covers 11 bases. The J segment lost 4 bases and the V segment lost 2 bases, leaving 4 bases of the junction unmatched. The CDR3 extends over 15 amino acids. Germline CDR1 reads SGHTS; CDR2 reads YDEGEE. CDR3 sequence (DNA): TGTGCCAGCAGCTTTGGACAGGGGGCTTTCTATGGCTACACCTTC. This translates into CASSFGQGAFYGYTF.